This entry lists 2 T cell receptor beta chains sequenced from one sample in a study of T cell responses to AZD1222 COVID-19 vaccine (dated by TCRdb to the early 2020s). The library was built by means of the immunoSEQ multiplex PCR assay. TCRdb limited this immuneACCESS table to in-frame rearrangements with V and J called. A share of clones is missing; checked studies link under half to unresolved V genes, and the rest is unexplained. Within this sample are approximately 220,000 clones, with about 92% of them counted one time only. More than 0.8% of the sample goes to the ten largest clones. The time point label of this sample denotes: baseline before first vaccination. The treatment or condition label, read with the paper, signifies: meningococcal conjugate vaccine given as trial control. Sequenced material: peripheral blood, taken on day 0 of MenACWY control vaccination. The source of these receptors is an adult in good health.

The chain joins TRBV5-1 to TRBJ2-3; 14 positions agree with TRBD2. This CDR3 spans 16 amino acids. Germline V gives CDR1 SGHRS, CDR2 YFSETQ. V lost 3 bases and J lost 5; bases outside the gene matches: 5. The CDR3 region has the DNA TGCGCCAGCAGCTCCCTGACTAGCGGGGGGGTAGATACGCAGTATTTT. Protein: CASSSLTSGGVDTQYF. Complete variable domain (other parts from reference TRBV5-1 and TRBJ2-3): KAGVTQTPRYLIKTRGQQVTLSCSPISGHRSVSWYQQTPGQGLQFLFEYFSETQRNKGNFPGRFSGRQFSNSRSEMNVSTLELGDSALYLCASSSLTSGGVDTQYFGPGTRLTVL.

The V call is TRBV5-1, the J call TRBJ2-3; 10 positions agree with TRBD1. This CDR3 is 14 amino acids long. The germline gives CDR1 SGHRS, CDR2 YFSETQ. J gave up 3 bases and V 4 bases, and 2 bases lay outside the gene matches. CDR3 nucleotide sequence: TGCGCCAGCAGCATGGGACAGGGGACAGATACGCAGTATTTT. Translating gives CASSMGQGTDTQYF. Drawing the rest from reference TRBV5-1 and TRBJ2-3, the complete variable domain is KAGVTQTPRYLIKTRGQQVTLSCSPISGHRSVSWYQQTPGQGLQFLFEYFSETQRNKGNFPGRFSGRQFSNSRSEMNVSTLELGDSALYLCASSMGQGTDTQYFGPGTRLTVL.